The clone carrying this T cell receptor beta chain has at least ten counts. Its specificity is unknown. The CDR3 runs to 13 residues. The ends were cut back, 5 bases at V and 4 bases at J, with 11 bases in the middle. The germline V gene encodes CDR1 SGHAT and CDR2 FQNNGV. This sample was taken from a study of CD8 T cells in ankylosing spondylitis. TCRdb reprocessed the 5' RACE reads via MiXCR and lists one record per CDR3 protein. The sample shows 150,000 to 200,000 distinct CDR3 sequences, about 20% of them seen only once. Study-wide points: Several of the motif variants were reported before in synovial fluid and blood from reactive arthritis. Within matched ankylosing spondylitis synovial fluid, disease-linked clones were reportedly significantly enriched.

This chain links TRBV11-2 with TRBJ1-1; D gene unclear. The TCR originated in a male donor aged 10-29 years with ankylosing spondylitis or in good health (not recorded which). The sequenced sample was blood, either unsorted or a sorted T cell fraction (not recorded which). Written as DNA, the CDR3 is TGTGCCAGCAGCGCAATAATTGTCACTGAAGCTTTCTTT. This gives the protein CASSAIIVTEAFF. The entire variable domain, with the rest obtained from reference TRBV11-2 and TRBJ1-1, is as follows: EAGVAQSPRYKIIEKRQSVAFWCNPISGHATLYWYQQILGQGPKLLIQFQNNGVVDDSQLPKDRFSAERLKGVDSTLKIQPAKLEDSAVYLCASSAIIVTEAFFGQGTRLTVV.